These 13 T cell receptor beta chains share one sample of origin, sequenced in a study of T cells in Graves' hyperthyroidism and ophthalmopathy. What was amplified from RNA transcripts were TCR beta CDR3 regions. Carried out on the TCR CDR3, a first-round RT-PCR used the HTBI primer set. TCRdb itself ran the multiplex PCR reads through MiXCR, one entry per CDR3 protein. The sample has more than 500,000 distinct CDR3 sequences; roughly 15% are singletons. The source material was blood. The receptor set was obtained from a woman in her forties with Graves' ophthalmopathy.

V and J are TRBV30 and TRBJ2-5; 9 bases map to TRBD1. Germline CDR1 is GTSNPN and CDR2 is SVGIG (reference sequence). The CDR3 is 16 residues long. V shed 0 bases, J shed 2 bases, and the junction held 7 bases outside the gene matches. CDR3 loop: CAWSVIVGQGQETQYF. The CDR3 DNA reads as TGTGCCTGGAGTGTAATCGTCGGACAGGGGCAAGAGACCCAGTACTTC.

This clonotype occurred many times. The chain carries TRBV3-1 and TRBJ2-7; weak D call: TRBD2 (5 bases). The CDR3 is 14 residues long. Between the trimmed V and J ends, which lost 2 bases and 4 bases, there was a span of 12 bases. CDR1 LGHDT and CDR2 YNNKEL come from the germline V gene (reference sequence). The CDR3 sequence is CASSQFVAQYEQYF. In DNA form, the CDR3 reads TGTGCCAGCAGCCAATTTGTAGCGCAATACGAGCAGTACTTC.

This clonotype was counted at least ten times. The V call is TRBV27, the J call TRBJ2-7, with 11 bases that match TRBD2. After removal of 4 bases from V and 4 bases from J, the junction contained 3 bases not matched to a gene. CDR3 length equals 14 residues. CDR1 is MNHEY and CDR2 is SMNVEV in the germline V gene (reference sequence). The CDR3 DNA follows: TGTGCCAGCAGTTCGGGACTAGCGGTGTACGAGCAGTACTTC. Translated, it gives CASSSGLAVYEQYF.

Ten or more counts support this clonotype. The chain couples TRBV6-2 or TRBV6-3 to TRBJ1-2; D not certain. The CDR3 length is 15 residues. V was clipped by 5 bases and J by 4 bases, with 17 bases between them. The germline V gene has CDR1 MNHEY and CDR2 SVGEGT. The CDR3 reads CASSPIGRKFYGYTF. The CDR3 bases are TGTGCCAGCAGTCCGATCGGACGGAAATTCTATGGCTACACCTTC.

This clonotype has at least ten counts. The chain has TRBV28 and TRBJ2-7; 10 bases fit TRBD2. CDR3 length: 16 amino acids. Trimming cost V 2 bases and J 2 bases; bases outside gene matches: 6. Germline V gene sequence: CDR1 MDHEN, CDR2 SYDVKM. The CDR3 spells CASSLLAGEGPYEQYF. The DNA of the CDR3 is TGTGCCAGCAGTTTACTAGCGGGAGAAGGCCCCTACGAGCAGTACTTC.

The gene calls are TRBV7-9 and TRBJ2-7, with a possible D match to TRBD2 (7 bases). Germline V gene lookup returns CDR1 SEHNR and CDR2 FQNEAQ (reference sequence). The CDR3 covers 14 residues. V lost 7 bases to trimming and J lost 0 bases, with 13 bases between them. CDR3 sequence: CASTQGGGSYEQYF. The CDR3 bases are TGTGCCAGCACTCAGGGAGGGGGCTCCTACGAGCAGTACTTC.

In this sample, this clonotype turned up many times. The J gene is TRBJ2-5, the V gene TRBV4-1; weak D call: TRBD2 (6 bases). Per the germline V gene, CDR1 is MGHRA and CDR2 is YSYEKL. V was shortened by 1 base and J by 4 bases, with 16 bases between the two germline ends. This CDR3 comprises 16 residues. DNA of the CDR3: TGCGCCAGCAGCCAAGTACGCCAGGGAGGCTTAGAGACCCAGTACTTC. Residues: CASSQVRQGGLETQYF.

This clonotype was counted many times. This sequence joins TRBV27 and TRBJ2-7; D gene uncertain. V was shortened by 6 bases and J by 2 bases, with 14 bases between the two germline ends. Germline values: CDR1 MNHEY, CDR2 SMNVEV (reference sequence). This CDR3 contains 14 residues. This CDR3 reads CASRVGLGPYEQYF. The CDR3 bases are TGTGCCAGCAGGGTTGGGTTAGGCCCCTACGAGCAGTACTTC.

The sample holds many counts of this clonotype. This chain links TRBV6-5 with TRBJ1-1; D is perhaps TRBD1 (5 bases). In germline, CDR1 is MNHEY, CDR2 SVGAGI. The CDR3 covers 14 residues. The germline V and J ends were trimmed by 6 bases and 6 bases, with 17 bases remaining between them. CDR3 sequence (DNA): TGTGCCAGCAGATATTCAATCCCAGGGTCTGAAGCTTTCTTT. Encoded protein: CASRYSIPGSEAFF.

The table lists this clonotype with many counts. The CDR3 reads CASTRVSGANVLTF. CDR3 nucleotide sequence: TGTGCCAGCACCAGGGTATCTGGGGCCAACGTCCTGACTTTC. The rearrangement uses TRBV12-3 or TRBV12-4 and TRBJ2-6; D might be TRBD1 (5 bases). The CDR3 is made up of 14 amino acids. V lost 7 bases, J lost 1 base, and 8 bases lay in between.

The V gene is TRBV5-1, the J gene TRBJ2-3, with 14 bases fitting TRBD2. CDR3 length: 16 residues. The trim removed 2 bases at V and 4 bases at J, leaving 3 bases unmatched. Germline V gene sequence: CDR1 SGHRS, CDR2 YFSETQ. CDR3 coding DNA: TGCGCCAGCAGCTTAGGGACTAGCGGGAGCGCAGATACGCAGTATTTT. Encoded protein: CASSLGTSGSADTQYF.

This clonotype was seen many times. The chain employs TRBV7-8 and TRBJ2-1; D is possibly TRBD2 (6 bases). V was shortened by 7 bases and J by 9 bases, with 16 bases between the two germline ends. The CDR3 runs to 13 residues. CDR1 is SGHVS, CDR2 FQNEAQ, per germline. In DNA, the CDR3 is TGTGCCAGCATCCTGGCGGAGGGTCGTGAGCAGTTCTTC. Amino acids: CASILAEGREQFF.

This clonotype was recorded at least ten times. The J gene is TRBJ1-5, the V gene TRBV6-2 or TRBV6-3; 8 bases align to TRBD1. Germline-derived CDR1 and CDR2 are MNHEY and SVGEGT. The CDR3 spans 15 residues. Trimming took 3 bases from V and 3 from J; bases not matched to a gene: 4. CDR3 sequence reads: CASSYQGAANQPQHF. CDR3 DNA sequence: TGTGCCAGCAGTTATCAGGGGGCAGCCAATCAGCCCCAGCATTTT.